The 32 T cell receptor beta chains listed next were all sequenced from one sample in a study of shared clonotypes between healthy human individuals (dated by TCRdb to 2019 to 2021). The receptor library was made with the immunoSEQ multiplex PCR assay. TCRdb holds this immuneACCESS table with in-frame rearrangements only. Some clones are missing; in checked studies, unresolved V genes explain under half, and the rest has no known cause. The sample contains a few million clones, approximately 94% of them found a single time. The ten largest clonotypes hold approximately 0.13% of the sample. The sample comprised naive CD4+ T cells sorted from blood. What the cell subset or site label conveys for this sample: CD45RA+ positively selected. The receptors shown here come from a young man in good health.

The chain joins TRBV5-8 to TRBJ2-3; TRBD2 aligns across 11 bases. Germline CDR1 and CDR2: SGHTS and YDEGEE. V shed 2 bases, J shed 2 bases, and the junction held 4 bases outside the gene matches. This CDR3 is built from 16 residues. In nucleotides, the CDR3 is TGTGCCAGCAGCTTAGCTAGCGGGGGGTTCACAGATACGCAGTATTTT. It codes for CASSLASGGFTDTQYF.

In this sample, this clone turned up once. The gene calls are TRBV28 and TRBJ2-7; D possibly corresponds to TRBD2 (5 bases). Trimming left V 8 bases short and J 3 bases short, with 11 bases between. From germline, CDR1 is MDHEN and CDR2 SYDVKM. The CDR3 loop spans 12 amino acids. The CDR3 DNA reads TGTGCCAGCGAGGGAACAAACTACGAGCAGTACTTC. It yields the protein CASEGTNYEQYF.

This chain joins TRBV6-1 and TRBJ1-4; no firm D call. CDR3 length: 17 residues. The ends were cut back, 6 bases at V and 7 bases at J, with 24 bases in the middle. Per germline, CDR1 MNHNS and CDR2 SASEGT. The CDR3 spells CASSEFLGVGFGEKLFF. Here the CDR3 DNA reads TGTGCCAGCAGCGAATTTCTGGGTGTAGGGTTTGGTGAAAAACTGTTTTTT.

V gene TRBV7-6 combines with J gene TRBJ1-1; 9 bases line up with TRBD1. V was pared by 1 base and J by 6 bases, with 9 bases of the junction left unmatched. There are 16 residues in the CDR3. Germline values: CDR1 SGHVS, CDR2 FNYEAQ. The CDR3 DNA is TGTGCCAGCAGCTTAGGGGCGCCGGGACAGGGCGCTGAAGCTTTCTTT. As protein: CASSLGAPGQGAEAFF.

This chain connects TRBV30 to TRBJ1-2; TRBD1 is a possible D gene (6 bases). This CDR3 is built from 16 residues. V was trimmed by 0 bases and J by 4 bases, leaving 18 bases between them. The germline gives CDR1 GTSNPN, CDR2 SVGIG (reference sequence). The CDR3 region is CAWSVSRGGSIYGYTF. The CDR3 nucleotides are TGTGCCTGGAGTGTGTCCCGAGGGGGTTCCATCTATGGCTACACCTTC. The full variable domain, rest sourced from reference TRBV30 and TRBJ1-2, is SQTIHQWPATLVQPVGSPLSLECTVEGTSNPNLYWYRQAAGRGLQLLFYSVGIGQISSEVPQNLSASRPQDRQFILSSKKLLLSDSGFYLCAWSVSRGGSIYGYTFGSGTRLTVV.

This sequence joins TRBV5-6 and TRBJ1-5; D ambiguous. The CDR3 runs to 15 residues. Deletions cut 0 bases from V and 2 bases from J, with 9 bases between. Germline V CDR1 and CDR2: SGHDT, YYEEEE. The CDR3 loop reads CASSLGGTGNQPQHF. CDR3 sequence (DNA): TGTGCCAGCAGCTTGGGTGGAACGGGCAATCAGCCCCAGCATTTT.

About this clone itself: At the DNA level, this CDR3 is encoded by other sequences in the same sample as well. The V and J genes are TRBV5-1 and TRBJ2-1; perhaps TRBD2 as D (5 bases). Germline assignment: CDR1 SGHRS and CDR2 YFSETQ. Deletions cut 4 bases from V and 3 bases from J, with 11 bases between. The CDR3 consists of 14 residues. CDR3 residues: CASSPGLIYNEQFF. CDR3 in DNA: TGCGCCAGCAGCCCCGGACTCATCTACAATGAGCAGTTCTTC.

The chain links TRBV11-2 to TRBJ2-3; 7 bases agree with TRBD2. This CDR3 region has 13 residues. V lost 5 bases and J lost 11; bases outside the gene matches: 10. Germline values: CDR1 SGHAT, CDR2 FQNNGV. The CDR3 nucleotides read TGTGCCAGCAGCCCCGGCGCGGGAGAGGGGCAGTATTTT. Residues: CASSPGAGEGQYF.

Worth noting for this clone: The same CDR3 can be traced to other DNA sequences in this sample. The V call is TRBV5-1, the J call TRBJ1-1, with no clear D. The CDR3 totals 15 residues. The V end was cut by 1 base, the J end by 0 bases, with 10 bases between. The germline V gene has CDR1 SGHRS and CDR2 YFSETQ. This CDR3 reads CASSLSEGVNTEAFF. In DNA form, the CDR3 reads TGCGCCAGCAGCTTGTCCGAAGGCGTGAACACTGAAGCTTTCTTT.

V is TRBV18 and J is TRBJ1-4; TRBD1 agrees at 10 bases. Germline V gives CDR1 KGHSH, CDR2 LQKENI. The length of the CDR3 is 15 residues. The J segment lost 8 bases and the V segment lost 3 bases, leaving 6 bases of the junction unmatched. The CDR3 protein is CASSPLTGGIEKLFF. In DNA form, the CDR3 reads TGTGCCAGCTCACCGCTGACAGGGGGCATAGAAAAACTGTTTTTT.

The chain uses TRBV11-2 and TRBJ1-4, with D hard to call. The CDR3 has 15 amino acids. In germline, CDR1 is SGHAT, CDR2 FQNNGV. Trimming stripped 5 bases from V and 0 bases from J, with 10 bases between. DNA for the CDR3: TGTGCCAGCAGCATCATGACGCCAACTAATGAAAAACTGTTTTTT. This sequence encodes CASSIMTPTNEKLFF.

The J gene is TRBJ1-1, the V gene TRBV7-2, with a weak D call TRBD1 (5 bases). This CDR3 has 13 residues. Germline values: CDR1 SGHTA, CDR2 FQGNSA. V lost 1 base and J 6 bases, leaving 9 bases between the germline ends. The CDR3 DNA reads as TGTGCCAGCAGCTTAGAGGCAGGGTCTGAAGCTTTCTTT. Protein sequence: CASSLEAGSEAFF.

The chain employs TRBV6-1 and TRBJ1-2; no definite D call. Germline CDR1 and CDR2: MNHNS and SASEGT. This CDR3 has 14 amino acids. Trimming stripped 1 base from V and 5 bases from J, with 11 bases between. The CDR3 DNA reads as TGTGCCAGCAGTGAAGAGAGTAGTAATTATGGCTACACCTTC. It specifies CASSEESSNYGYTF.

This sequence joins TRBV6-1 and TRBJ1-5; D gene unclear. Germline assignment: CDR1 MNHNS and CDR2 SASEGT. The CDR3 is made up of 15 amino acids. The V and J ends lost 6 bases and 0 bases respectively, with 12 bases between them. CDR3 protein: CASRGLGYSNQPQHF. The CDR3 DNA reads TGTGCCAGCAGGGGTTTGGGGTATAGCAATCAGCCCCAGCATTTT.

This clone came up once. The V call is TRBV28, the J call TRBJ1-4; D is perhaps TRBD1 (5 bases). Germline loops: CDR1 MDHEN, CDR2 SYDVKM. The CDR3 has 15 residues. V dropped 3 bases and J dropped 8 bases, with 16 bases sitting between them. CDR3 loop: CASSLKSGGGEKLFF. The CDR3 nucleotides read TGTGCCAGCAGTTTGAAATCTGGGGGAGGGGAAAAACTGTTTTTT.

The chain combines TRBV30 with TRBJ1-2; possible D gene TRBD1, 5 bases. V was shortened by 3 bases and J by 6 bases, with 11 bases between the two germline ends. Germline lookup yields CDR1 GTSNPN and CDR2 SVGIG (reference sequence). This CDR3 has 12 residues. The CDR3 sequence: CAWRGMGHGYTF. CDR3 nucleotide sequence: TGTGCCTGGAGGGGGATGGGGCATGGCTACACCTTC.

The chain carries TRBV29-1 and TRBJ1-1; D remains unclear. The ends were cut back, 2 bases at V and 3 bases at J, with 10 bases in the middle. Germline loops: CDR1 SQVTM, CDR2 ANQGSEA. The length of the CDR3 is 13 residues. The CDR3 sequence: CSVEPMRDTEAFF. The CDR3 bases are TGCAGCGTTGAACCAATGAGGGACACTGAAGCTTTCTTT.

The chain recombines TRBV5-1 with TRBJ2-6, with D tentatively TRBD1 or TRBD2 (5 bases each). The CDR3 runs to 15 residues. Trimming cost V 6 bases and J 0 bases, with 10 bases left between them. Germline V gene sequence: CDR1 SGHRS, CDR2 YFSETQ. The CDR3: CASTPGRSGANVLTF. The CDR3 nucleotides are TGCGCCAGCACCCCGGGGCGCTCTGGGGCCAACGTCCTGACTTTC. Complete variable domain (other parts from reference TRBV5-1 and TRBJ2-6): KAGVTQTPRYLIKTRGQQVTLSCSPISGHRSVSWYQQTPGQGLQFLFEYFSETQRNKGNFPGRFSGRQFSNSRSEMNVSTLELGDSALYLCASTPGRSGANVLTFGAGSRLTVL.

The chain uses TRBV28 and TRBJ2-1; 9 bases align to TRBD2. The CDR3 contains 15 residues. From germline, CDR1 is MDHEN and CDR2 SYDVKM. With 3 bases clipped from V and 4 bases from J, the junction kept 4 bases outside the gene matches. CDR3 coding DNA: TGTGCCAGCAGTTTTGATAGCGGGGGTTACAATGAGCAGTTCTTC. Translating gives CASSFDSGGYNEQFF.

Remarks on this clone: The sample contains more than one DNA sequence encoding this CDR3. This sequence joins TRBV5-6 and TRBJ1-4; TRBD1 matches 8 bases. Per germline, CDR1 SGHDT and CDR2 YYEEEE. V was clipped by 1 base and J by 5 bases; unmatched bases: 4. The CDR3 is 15 residues long. The CDR3 here is CASSLTGTGNEKLFF. In DNA form, the CDR3 reads TGTGCCAGCAGCTTGACCGGGACAGGCAATGAAAAACTGTTTTTT.

This chain joins TRBV5-1 and TRBJ2-1; 11 positions match TRBD2. This CDR3 spans 15 amino acids. V trimming: 5 bases; J trimming: 7 bases; junction bases outside the gene matches: 8. Germline-derived CDR1 and CDR2 are SGHRS and YFSETQ. The DNA of the CDR3 is TGCGCCAGCAGATTTAGGCCTAGCGGGGGGAATGAGCAGTTCTTC. It encodes CASRFRPSGGNEQFF.

This chain links TRBV2 with TRBJ2-3; D is undetermined. Germline V gives CDR1 SNHLY, CDR2 FYNNEI. Trimming removed 7 bases from V and 3 bases from J, with 11 bases in between. The CDR3 sequence is 13 residues long. The DNA for the CDR3 is TGTGCCAGCACCCCGATCGGTACAGATACGCAGTATTTT. Amino acid sequence: CASTPIGTDTQYF.

The chain carries TRBV6-1 and TRBJ2-7, with D perhaps TRBD1 (5 bases). V lost 1 base to trimming and J lost 4 bases, with 14 bases between them. In germline, CDR1 is MNHNS, CDR2 SASEGT. The CDR3 has 15 residues. The CDR3 region is CASSEGSVRTYEQYF. CDR3 nucleotide sequence: TGTGCCAGCAGTGAAGGGTCAGTTCGGACATACGAGCAGTACTTC.

The CDR3 spells CASSPSPVSGNTIYF. Here the CDR3 DNA reads TGTGCCAGCAGCCCCAGCCCCGTCTCTGGAAACACCATATATTTT. The genes are TRBV27 and TRBJ1-3; D not resolved. The CDR3 runs 15 residues. The germline V gene has CDR1 MNHEY and CDR2 SMNVEV (reference sequence). V was trimmed by 6 bases and J by 0 bases, leaving 12 bases between them.

The sample holds one count of this clone. The J gene is TRBJ2-7, the V gene TRBV30, with a possible D match to TRBD2 (6 bases). Per germline, CDR1 GTSNPN and CDR2 SVGIG (reference sequence). This CDR3 spans 11 amino acids. V was shortened by 7 bases and J by 7 bases, with 14 bases between the two germline ends. DNA for the CDR3: TGTGCCTTTACCGTTGCGGGGGAGCAGTACTTC. This translates into CAFTVAGEQYF.

This clone has a handful of counts. The V call is TRBV19, the J call TRBJ1-1, with D possibly matching TRBD1 (6 bases). This CDR3 region has 13 residues. Germline CDR1 is LNHDA and CDR2 is SQIVND (reference sequence). With 6 bases removed from V and 5 bases from J, the gap between germline ends came to 13 bases. This CDR3 reads CASSTGTWTEAFF. CDR3 nucleotide sequence: TGTGCCAGTAGCACAGGGACCTGGACTGAAGCTTTCTTT.

The chain is built from TRBV9 and TRBJ2-5; possibly TRBD2 for D (5 bases). Germline-derived CDR1 and CDR2 are SGDLS and YYNGEE. The CDR3 has 13 residues. Trimming left V 3 bases short and J 7 bases short, with 13 bases between. The CDR3 reads CASSAEGPGTQYF. The CDR3 coding sequence is TGTGCCAGCAGCGCAGAGGGCCCGGGGACCCAGTACTTC.

This rearrangement joins TRBV27 to TRBJ1-1; TRBD1 agrees at 7 bases. The CDR3 extends over 13 amino acids. CDR1 is MNHEY, CDR2 SMNVEV, per germline (reference sequence). Losses at the gene ends were 5 bases for V and 4 bases for J; bases not matched to a gene: 4. The CDR3, as DNA: TGTGCCAGCAGTACGGACAGGTTCACTGAAGCTTTCTTT. It specifies CASSTDRFTEAFF.

The chain is built from TRBV19 and TRBJ1-4, with D unresolved. Deletions cut 3 bases from V and 4 bases from J, with 21 bases between. The CDR3 sequence is 18 residues long. CDR1 LNHDA and CDR2 SQIVND come from the germline V gene (reference sequence). The CDR3 reads CASSMRSGWQSNNEKLFF. CDR3 coding DNA: TGTGCCAGTAGTATGAGGTCGGGATGGCAGTCCAATAATGAAAAACTGTTTTTT.

This chain joins TRBV6-5 and TRBJ2-3; D not resolved. There are 15 residues in the CDR3. The germline V gene encodes CDR1 MNHEY and CDR2 SVGAGI. The V gene lost 0 bases and the J gene lost 4 bases, with 11 bases spanning the gap. The CDR3 is CASSYSFATPDTQYF. The CDR3 bases are TGTGCCAGCAGTTACTCATTCGCGACGCCAGATACGCAGTATTTT.

As regards this clone: This same CDR3 is encoded by further DNA sequences in the sample. The chain recombines TRBV28 with TRBJ1-1; D perhaps matches TRBD1 (5 bases). This CDR3 spans 14 amino acids. V lost 5 bases and J lost 1, with 11 bases in between. Looked up from germline, CDR1 is MDHEN and CDR2 is SYDVKM. The CDR3 region has the DNA TGTGCCAGCAGTCTATTAGACAGGAACACTGAAGCTTTCTTT. Translation gives CASSLLDRNTEAFF. Together with reference TRBV28 and TRBJ1-1, the CDR3 gives the full variable domain: DVKVTQSSRYLVKRTGEKVFLECVQDMDHENMFWYRQDPGLGLRLIYFSYDVKMKEKGDIPEGYSVSREKKERFSLILESASTNQTSMYLCASSLLDRNTEAFFGQGTRLTVV.

The chain joins TRBV28 to TRBJ2-7, with TRBD1 matching 8 bases. The germline V gene encodes CDR1 MDHEN and CDR2 SYDVKM. Unmatched junction bases numbered 5, after V lost 1 base and J lost 6 bases. The CDR3 has 14 amino acids. For the CDR3, the DNA is TGTGCCAGCAGTTTATCCCGTGACAGGGGCGAGCAGTACTTC. Its protein is CASSLSRDRGEQYF.